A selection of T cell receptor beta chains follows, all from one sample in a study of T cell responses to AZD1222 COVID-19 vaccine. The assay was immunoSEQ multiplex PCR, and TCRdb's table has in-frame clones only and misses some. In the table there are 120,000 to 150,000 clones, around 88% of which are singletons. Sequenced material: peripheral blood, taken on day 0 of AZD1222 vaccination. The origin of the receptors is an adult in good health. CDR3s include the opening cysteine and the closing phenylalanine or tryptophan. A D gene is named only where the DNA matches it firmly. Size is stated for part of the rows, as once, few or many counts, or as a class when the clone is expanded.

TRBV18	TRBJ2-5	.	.	TGTGCCAGCTCACCTCCTACCCGCGTCTATCAAGAGACCCAGTACTTC	CASSPPTRVYQETQYF
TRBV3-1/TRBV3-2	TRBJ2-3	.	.	TGTGCCAGCAGCCAAGGTGGGACGGCCCAGTATTTT	CASSQGGTAQYF
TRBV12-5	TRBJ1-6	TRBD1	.	TGTGCTAGTGGCCCCGGACAGGTGGTTAATTCACCCCTCCACTTT	CASGPGQVVNSPLHF
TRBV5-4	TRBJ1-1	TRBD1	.	TGTGCCAGCAGCCGGGGTGGACAGGTCCACACTGAAGCTTTCTTT	CASSRGGQVHTEAFF
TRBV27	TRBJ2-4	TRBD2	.	TGTGCCAGCAGCACTAGCGGGGGGGCCCAAAACATTCAGTACTTC	CASSTSGGAQNIQYF
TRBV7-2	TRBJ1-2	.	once	TGTGCCAGCAGCTTAGGGCGGATCTATGGCTACACCTTC	CASSLGRIYGYTF
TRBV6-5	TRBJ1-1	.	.	TGTGCCAGCAGCGTCACTGAAGCTTTCTTT	CASSVTEAFF
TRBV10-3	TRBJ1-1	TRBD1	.	TGTGCCATCAGTCCCGGGACAGAGAACACTGAAGCTTTCTTT	CAISPGTENTEAFF
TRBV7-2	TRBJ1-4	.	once	TGTGCCAGCAGCTTATCTGGGTATAGTGAAAAACTGTTTTTT	CASSLSGYSEKLFF
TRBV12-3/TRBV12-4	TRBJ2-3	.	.	TGTGCCAGCAGGGGAGGCGCAGATACGCAGTATTTT	CASRGGADTQYF
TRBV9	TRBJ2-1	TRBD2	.	TGTGCCAGCAGCGGGGGACTAACTGAGCAGTTCTTC	CASSGGLTEQFF
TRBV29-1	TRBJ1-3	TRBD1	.	TGCAGCGCGACAGGGGCTGGAAACACCATATATTTT	CSATGAGNTIYF
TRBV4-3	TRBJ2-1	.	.	TGCGCCAGCAGCCCCTTGGGCGGGGGCTTCTCCTACAATGAGCAGTTCTTC	CASSPLGGGFSYNEQFF
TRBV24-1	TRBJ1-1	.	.	TGTGCCACCCGGAGCAGCTTGAACACTGAAGCTTTCTTT	CATRSSLNTEAFF